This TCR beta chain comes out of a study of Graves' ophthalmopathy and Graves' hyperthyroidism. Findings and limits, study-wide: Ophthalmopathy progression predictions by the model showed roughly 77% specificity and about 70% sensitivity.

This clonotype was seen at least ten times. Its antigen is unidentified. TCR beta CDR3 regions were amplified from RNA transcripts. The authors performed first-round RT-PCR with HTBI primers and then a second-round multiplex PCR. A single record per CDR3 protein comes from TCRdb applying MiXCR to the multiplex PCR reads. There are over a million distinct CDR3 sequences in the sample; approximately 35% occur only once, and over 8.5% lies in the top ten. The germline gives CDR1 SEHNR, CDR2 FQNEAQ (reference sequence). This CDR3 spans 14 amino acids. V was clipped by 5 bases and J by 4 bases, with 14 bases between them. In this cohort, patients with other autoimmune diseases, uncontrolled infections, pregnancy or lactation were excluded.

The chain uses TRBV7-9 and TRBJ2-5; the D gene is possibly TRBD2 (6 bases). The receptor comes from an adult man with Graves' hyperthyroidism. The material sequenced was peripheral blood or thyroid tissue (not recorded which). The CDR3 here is CASSPGGLRETQYF. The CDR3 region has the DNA TGTGCCAGCAGCCCCGGGGGTCTAAGAGAGACCCAGTACTTC.